The 9 T cell receptor beta chains below all came from one sample that was sequenced in a study of regulatory T cells in long-lasting Graves disease. The sample's time point: newly diagnosed GD, antithyroid drugs for less than 3 months. PBMC-extracted RNA yielded the TCR library. Arm-PCR of CDR3 regions and iRepertoire HTBI primers were used to build TCR beta libraries. MiXCR, run by TCRdb on the multiplex PCR reads, gives a single entry per CDR3 protein. Of under 450,000 distinct CDR3 sequences in the sample, roughly 10% are singletons; the top ten hold approximately 17%. The sample also formed part of further work on T cells in Graves' hyperthyroidism and ophthalmopathy.

The starting material was peripheral blood mononuclear cells (PBMCs), obtained at new diagnosis, from a patient treated with antithyroid drugs. The receptors come from a woman under 30 with Graves disease.

This clonotype has ten or more counts. The chain has TRBV2 and TRBJ2-5; TRBD1 or TRBD2 may be the D gene (5 bases each). Germline V CDR1 and CDR2: SNHLY, FYNNEI. The CDR3 length is 15 residues. V was clipped by 8 bases and J by 0 bases, with 16 bases between them. The CDR3 DNA is TGTGCCAGCTCCCAGGGAGTGGGGTACCAAGAGACCCAGTACTTC. Its translation: CASSQGVGYQETQYF.

A note on this clonotype: The junction departs from the called germline gene at one end, perhaps through a read error. This chain connects TRBV6-2 or TRBV6-3 to TRBJ2-5, with D perhaps TRBD1 (5 bases). This CDR3 comprises 15 residues. Germline values: CDR1 MNHEY, CDR2 SVGEGT. The CDR3 spells CASSHSVVGPETQYF. Here the CDR3 DNA reads TGTGCCAGCAGTCACTCCGTAGTGGGGCCGGAGACCCAGTACTTC.

As regards this clonotype: A read error may explain this, as a much larger clone is one base away. The final CDR3 position lacks the conserved phenylalanine or tryptophan, pointing to a likely read error. The rearrangement links TRBV9 to TRBJ1-1; TRBD1 matches at 7 bases. This CDR3 comprises 20 residues. With V trimmed by 1 base and J by 0 bases, 18 bases remained unmatched. Germline CDR1 and CDR2: SGDLS and YYNGEE. CDR3 nucleotide sequence: TGTGCCAGCAGCGTAACCCCCACGACAGGGCTTGAGAGGATGAACACTGAAGCTTTCTCT. It encodes CASSVTPTTGLERMNTEAFS.

This clonotype was seen a handful of times. The J gene is TRBJ2-1, the V gene TRBV5-1; 16 bases line up with TRBD2. The germline V gene has CDR1 SGHRS and CDR2 YFSETQ. The CDR3 consists of 21 residues. Trimming cost V 0 bases and J 6 bases; bases outside gene matches: 15. For the CDR3, the DNA is TGCGCCAGCAGCTTGGCGGGACTAGCGGGAGGGCCGTTGTTGATCTTCAATGAGCAGTTCTTC. This gives the protein CASSLAGLAGGPLLIFNEQFF.

This clonotype was observed at least ten times. V gene TRBV6-2 or TRBV6-3 combines with J gene TRBJ2-7; D might be TRBD2 (6 bases). Trimming took 5 bases from V and 0 from J, leaving 17 bases between them. CDR1 and CDR2 (germline): MNHEY, SVGEGT. This CDR3 comprises 16 residues. The CDR3 loop is CASSERLGTPSYEQYV. DNA of the CDR3: TGTGCCAGCAGTGAAAGGCTCGGGACTCCCTCCTACGAGCAGTACGTC.

In its sample, this clonotype was seen many times. This chain connects TRBV27 to TRBJ2-2; no clear D. This CDR3 has 17 amino acids. The V end was cut by 6 bases, the J end by 1 base, with 18 bases between. The germline CDR1 and CDR2 sequences are MNHEY and SMNVEV (reference sequence). CDR3 amino acids: CASSRRLMRQNTGELFF. The CDR3 DNA reads TGTGCCAGCAGCCGTCGATTGATGCGGCAGAACACCGGGGAGCTGTTTTTT.

V and J are TRBV6-2 or TRBV6-3 and TRBJ2-6; D ambiguous. This CDR3 has 14 residues. Trimming pared 6 bases from V and 2 bases from J, leaving 8 bases between. The germline V gene has CDR1 MNHEY and CDR2 SVGEGT. The CDR3 DNA reads as TGTGCCAGCAGCATGGCGGCTGGGGCCAACGTCCTGACTTTC. Translated: CASSMAAGANVLTF.

V and J are TRBV7-3 and TRBJ2-3; the D gene could be TRBD1 or TRBD2 (5 bases each). The V end lost 3 bases, the J end lost 3 bases, and 16 bases lay between the germline ends. This CDR3 spans 16 amino acids. The germline V gene encodes CDR1 SGHTA and CDR2 FQGTGA. CDR3 DNA: TGTGCCAGCAGCTTTGGGACGGCTTTCGGGACAGATACGCAGTATTTT. Translation: CASSFGTAFGTDTQYF.

The rearrangement uses TRBV29-1 and TRBJ1-2; D perhaps matches TRBD1 (5 bases). V lost 3 bases to trimming and J lost 8 bases, with 16 bases between them. The CDR3 is 13 residues long. Germline V gene lookup returns CDR1 SQVTM and CDR2 ANQGSEA. The CDR3 here is CSVDLTGGLGYTF. The CDR3 DNA sequence: TGCAGCGTTGACCTGACGGGGGGGTTGGGCTACACCTTC.